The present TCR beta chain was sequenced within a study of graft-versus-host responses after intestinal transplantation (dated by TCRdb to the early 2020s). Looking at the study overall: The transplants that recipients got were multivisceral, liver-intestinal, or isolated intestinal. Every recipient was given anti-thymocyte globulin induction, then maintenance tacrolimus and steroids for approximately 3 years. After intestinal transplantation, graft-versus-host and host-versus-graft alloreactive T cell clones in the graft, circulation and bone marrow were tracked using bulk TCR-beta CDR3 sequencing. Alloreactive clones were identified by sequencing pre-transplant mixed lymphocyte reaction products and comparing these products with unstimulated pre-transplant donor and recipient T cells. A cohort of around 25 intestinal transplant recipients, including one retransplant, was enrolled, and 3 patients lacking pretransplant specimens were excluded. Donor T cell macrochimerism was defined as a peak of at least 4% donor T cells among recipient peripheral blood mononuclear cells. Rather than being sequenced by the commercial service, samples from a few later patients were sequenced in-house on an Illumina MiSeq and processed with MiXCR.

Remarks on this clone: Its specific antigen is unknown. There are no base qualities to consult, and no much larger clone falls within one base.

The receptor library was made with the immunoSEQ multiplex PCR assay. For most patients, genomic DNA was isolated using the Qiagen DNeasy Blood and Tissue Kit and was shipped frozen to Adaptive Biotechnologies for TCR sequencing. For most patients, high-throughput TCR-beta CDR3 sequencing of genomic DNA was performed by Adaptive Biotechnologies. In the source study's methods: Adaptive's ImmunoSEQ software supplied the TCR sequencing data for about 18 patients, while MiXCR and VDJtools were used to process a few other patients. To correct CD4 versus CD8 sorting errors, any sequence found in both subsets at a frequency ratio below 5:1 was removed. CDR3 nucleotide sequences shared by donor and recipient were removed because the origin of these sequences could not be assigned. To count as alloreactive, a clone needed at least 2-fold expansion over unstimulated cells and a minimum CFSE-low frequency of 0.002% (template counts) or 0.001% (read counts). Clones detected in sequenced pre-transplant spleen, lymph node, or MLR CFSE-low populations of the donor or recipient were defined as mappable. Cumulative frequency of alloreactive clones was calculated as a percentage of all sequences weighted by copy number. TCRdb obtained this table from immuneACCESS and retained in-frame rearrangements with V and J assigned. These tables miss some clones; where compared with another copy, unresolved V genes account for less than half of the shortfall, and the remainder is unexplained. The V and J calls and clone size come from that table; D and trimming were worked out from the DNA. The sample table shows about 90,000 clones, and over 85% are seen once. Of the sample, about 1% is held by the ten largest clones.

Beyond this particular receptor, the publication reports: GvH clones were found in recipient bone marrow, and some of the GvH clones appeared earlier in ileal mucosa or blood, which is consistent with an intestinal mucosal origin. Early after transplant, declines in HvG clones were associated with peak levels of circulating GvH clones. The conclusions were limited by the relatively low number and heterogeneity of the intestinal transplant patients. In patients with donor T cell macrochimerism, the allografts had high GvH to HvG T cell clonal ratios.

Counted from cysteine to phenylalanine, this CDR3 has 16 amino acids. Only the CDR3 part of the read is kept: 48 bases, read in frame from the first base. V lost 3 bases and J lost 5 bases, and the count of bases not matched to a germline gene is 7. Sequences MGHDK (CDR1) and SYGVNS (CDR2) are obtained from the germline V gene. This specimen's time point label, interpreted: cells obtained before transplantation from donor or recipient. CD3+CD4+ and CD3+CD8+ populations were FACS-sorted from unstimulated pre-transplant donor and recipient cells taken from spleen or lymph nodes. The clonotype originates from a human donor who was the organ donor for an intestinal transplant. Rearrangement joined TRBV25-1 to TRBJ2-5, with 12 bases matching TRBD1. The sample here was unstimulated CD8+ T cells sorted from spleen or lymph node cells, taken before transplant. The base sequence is TGTGCCAGCAGTGAGGGGGACAGGGGGCTCGGGGAGACCCAGTACTTC. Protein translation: CASSEGDRGLGETQYF.